This T cell receptor beta chain was sequenced in a study of blood T cell repertoires in COVID-19. Whole-study context: In each case, the material was cDNA or gDNA derived from T cells, B-cell-depleted T cells, or PBMCs.

V was clipped by 4 bases and J by 0 bases, with 13 bases between them. Germline lookup yields CDR1 SGHTA and CDR2 FQGNSA. This CDR3 is built from 15 residues. The authors' processing: Estimation of nucleated cell counts relied on the amplification of reference gene primers. Only in-frame clones appear in the TCRdb table, and some are missing; sequencing was by immunoSEQ multiplex PCR. Clonal size and the V and J genes are those of that table, whereas D and trimming came from the DNA. Among 54,000 or so clones listed, approximately 80% were seen once. This clone was found a few times. The Seattle patients joined while their infection was active and were tracked longitudinally afterward.

The sequenced sample consisted of peripheral blood. V usage is TRBV7-2 and J usage is TRBJ2-7; D is possibly TRBD2 (5 bases). The sequence derives from a man at least 80 years old with COVID-19, enrolled during active disease. CDR3 DNA sequence: TGTGCCAGCAGCTGGAAAGCGGAGAGCTCCTACGAGCAGTACTTC. Translating it yields CASSWKAESSYEQYF.